These 13 T cell receptor beta chains share one sample of origin, sequenced in a study of shared clonotypes between healthy human individuals. Terminally differentiated effector memory CD45RA+ cells were excluded by CCR7 positive selection of CD45RO-negative cells. The table came from immunoSEQ multiplex PCR; TCRdb's copy has only in-frame clones and leaves some out. Here the sample spans just over 2,000,000 clones, approximately 94% being singletons. Source material: naive CD8+ T cells sorted from blood. The receptors here all came from a man between 18 and 35 years old in good health.

The CDR3 nucleotides are TGTGCCACCAGGGCCATACCCGAGGGGGTCTATGGCTACACCTTC. This gives the protein CATRAIPEGVYGYTF. This chain joins TRBV15 and TRBJ1-2; D might be TRBD1 (6 bases). This CDR3 contains 15 residues. Trimming pared 6 bases from V and 4 bases from J, leaving 18 bases between. Germline lookup yields CDR1 LNHNV and CDR2 YYDKDF (reference sequence).

The chain couples TRBV5-6 to TRBJ2-1, with TRBD2 matching 9 bases. The CDR3 is made up of 16 amino acids. V dropped 5 bases and J dropped 1; count of bases not matched to a gene: 7. In germline, CDR1 is SGHDT, CDR2 YYEEEE. CDR3 in DNA: TGTGCCAGCAGTGGGGGACTAGCAGCGTCCTACAATGAGCAGTTCTTC. It specifies CASSGGLAASYNEQFF.

DNA of the CDR3: TGTGCCTGGAGTGTAATAACGGGGACCGAGACCCAGTACTTC. Its translation is CAWSVITGTETQYF. V is TRBV30 and J is TRBJ2-5, with D possibly called TRBD1 or TRBD2 (5 bases each). Germline V gene sequence: CDR1 GTSNPN, CDR2 SVGIG (reference sequence). CDR3 length: 14 amino acids. The ends were cut back, 0 bases at V and 5 bases at J, with 13 bases in the middle.

The rearrangement joins TRBV30 to TRBJ1-1; weak D call: TRBD1 (6 bases). V was cut by 4 bases and J by 4 bases, with 19 bases left in between. CDR1 and CDR2 (germline): GTSNPN, SVGIG (reference sequence). CDR3 length: 15 amino acids. CDR3 DNA: TGTGCCTGGATCGAACGGCGGGCAGGGGTCACTGAAGCTTTCTTT. It yields the protein CAWIERRAGVTEAFF.

Comment on this clone: The same CDR3 also results from other DNA sequences found in this sample. The rearrangement joins TRBV11-2 to TRBJ2-3; 8 nucleotides agree with TRBD1. The CDR3 extends over 15 amino acids. Germline loops: CDR1 SGHAT, CDR2 FQNNGV. Trimming removed 4 bases from V and 0 bases from J; junction bases left unmatched: 3. For the CDR3, the DNA is TGTGCCAGCAGCTGGGGGACAGGTAGCACAGATACGCAGTATTTT. Encoded protein: CASSWGTGSTDTQYF.

In DNA, the CDR3 is TGTGCCAGCAGCTTTGAATTGGGGGACAATGAGCAGTTCTTC. Amino acids: CASSFELGDNEQFF. V gene TRBV7-9 combines with J gene TRBJ2-1; D is possibly TRBD1 or TRBD2 (5 bases each). The ends were cut back, 3 bases at V and 5 bases at J, with 11 bases in the middle. Germline loops: CDR1 SEHNR, CDR2 FQNEAQ (reference sequence). The CDR3 is 14 residues long.

This chain uses TRBV2 with TRBJ1-6, with D unclear. The V end lost 3 bases, the J end lost 14 bases, and 20 bases lay between the germline ends. CDR3 length equals 15 residues. Germline V lookup: CDR1 SNHLY, CDR2 FYNNEI. The CDR3 coding sequence is TGTGCCAGCAGTGACATAAGGACGCCGAAATTCGCCCTCCACTTT. It codes for CASSDIRTPKFALHF.

The rearrangement uses TRBV28 and TRBJ2-5, with 7 nucleotides matching TRBD1. Germline lookup yields CDR1 MDHEN and CDR2 SYDVKM. The trim removed 6 bases at V and 5 bases at J, leaving 3 bases unmatched. The CDR3 length is 12 residues. The CDR3 spells CASRGGGETQYF. The CDR3 DNA is TGTGCCAGCAGAGGGGGCGGGGAGACCCAGTACTTC.

The rearrangement joins TRBV5-4 to TRBJ1-1; perhaps TRBD1 as D (6 bases). V was cut by 3 bases and J by 1 base, with 10 bases left in between. This CDR3 contains 14 residues. Germline assignment: CDR1 SGHNT and CDR2 YYREEE (reference sequence). CDR3 sequence (DNA): TGTGCCAGCAGCTGGGGGGCGGGGAACACTGAAGCTTTCTTT. Its protein product is CASSWGAGNTEAFF.

This clone has more than one count but fewer than ten. Distinct nucleotide sequences in the sample also encode this CDR3. The chain links TRBV6-5 to TRBJ2-1; D is unresolved. The CDR3 loop spans 11 amino acids. The germline gives CDR1 MNHEY, CDR2 SVGAGI. Trimming stripped 3 bases from V and 6 bases from J, with 3 bases between. The CDR3 sequence is CASSYSNEQFF. The CDR3 coding sequence is TGTGCCAGCAGTTATTCCAATGAGCAGTTCTTC.

The chain carries TRBV5-1 and TRBJ2-1, with TRBD2 as a possible D gene (6 bases). Germline loops: CDR1 SGHRS, CDR2 YFSETQ. The V and J ends lost 4 bases and 0 bases respectively, with 17 bases between them. The CDR3 consists of 17 residues. The CDR3 spells CASSPFRTKSSYNEQFF. Written as DNA, the CDR3 is TGCGCCAGCAGCCCATTCCGGACTAAGAGCTCCTACAATGAGCAGTTCTTC.

In this sample, this clone turned up once. The chain carries TRBV19 and TRBJ1-1; D call uncertain. The CDR3 spans 14 residues. The germline V gene has CDR1 LNHDA and CDR2 SQIVND (reference sequence). V shed 3 bases and J shed 7 bases, with 15 bases lying between them. The CDR3 DNA reads TGTGCCAGTAGTATTCTATCTTTTGGCGGTGAAGCTTTCTTT. Its protein product is CASSILSFGGEAFF.

The chain employs TRBV10-3 and TRBJ2-1, with TRBD1 matching over 8 bases. The CDR3 runs to 13 residues. Germline lookup yields CDR1 ENHRY and CDR2 SYGVKD. V lost 5 bases, J lost 6 bases, and 3 bases stayed unmatched. The CDR3 bases are TGTGCCATCAGTTTAACAGGGGGCAATGAGCAGTTCTTC. As protein: CAISLTGGNEQFF.